The 25 T cell receptor beta chains presented below share a single source sample, sequenced in a study of CD8 T cells in Susac syndrome. An amount of RNA that ranged from roughly 0.5 to 1 ug was reverse transcribed with random hexamers. TCRdb reprocessed the immunoSEQ multiplex PCR reads via MiXCR and lists one record per CDR3 protein. The table has 180,000 or so distinct CDR3 sequences, about 95% seen once. The specimen was CD4+ T cells from PBMCs. The receptors stem from a human donor in good health.

V gene TRBV30 combines with J gene TRBJ2-3; TRBD2 aligns across 7 bases. The ends lost 1 base at V and 5 bases at J; junction bases unmatched: 6. The CDR3 is made up of 14 amino acids. CDR1 is GTSNPN, CDR2 SVGIG, per germline (reference sequence). CDR3 protein: CAWSDTGGGDTQYF. In DNA form, the CDR3 reads TGTGCCTGGAGTGACACGGGAGGAGGAGATACGCAGTATTTT.

The rearrangement joins TRBV7-3 to TRBJ2-7; TRBD1 matches 11 bases. The CDR3 consists of 15 residues. Germline-derived CDR1 and CDR2 are SGHTA and FQGTGA. After removal of 6 bases from V and 3 bases from J, the junction contained 7 bases not matched to a gene. The CDR3 nucleotides are TGTGCCAGCAGGGAATCCGGGACAGGGGGCTACGAGCAGTACTTC. This codes for CASRESGTGGYEQYF.

Written as DNA, the CDR3 is TGTGCCAGCGGGGACAGGAGCTCCTACGAGCAGTACTTC. Translated, it gives CASGDRSSYEQYF. The chain uses TRBV28 and TRBJ2-7; TRBD1 matches 8 bases. The CDR3 spans 13 residues. V shed 8 bases and J 0 bases; nucleotides not matched to a gene: 3. From germline, CDR1 is MDHEN and CDR2 SYDVKM.

The V and J genes are TRBV29-1 and TRBJ2-7, with D possibly TRBD1 on 6 matching bases. V lost 7 bases and J lost 4, with 14 bases in between. There are 12 residues in the CDR3. Germline assignment: CDR1 SQVTM and CDR2 ANQGSEA. DNA of the CDR3: TGCAGCGCCGCGGACAGCGTTTACGAGCAGTACTTC. It is translated as CSAADSVYEQYF.

V and J are TRBV29-1 and TRBJ2-1; D not resolved. The germline V gene encodes CDR1 SQVTM and CDR2 ANQGSEA. Trimming cost V 7 bases and J 0 bases, with 16 bases left between them. The CDR3 extends over 15 amino acids. The CDR3 DNA reads as TGCAGCGGAGAAGGCGGCCCAAGCTCCTACAATGAGCAGTTCTTC. Translation gives CSGEGGPSSYNEQFF.

This chain uses TRBV20-1 with TRBJ2-3, with a weak D call TRBD2 (5 bases). Germline CDR1 reads DFQATT; CDR2 reads SNEGSKA (reference sequence). The CDR3 contains 12 residues. Trimming pared 6 bases from V and 2 bases from J, leaving 9 bases between. The CDR3 protein is CSATDYTDTQYF. CDR3 nucleotides: TGCAGTGCCACCGACTACACAGATACGCAGTATTTT.

V and J are TRBV12-3 or TRBV12-4 and TRBJ2-5, with D possibly TRBD2 on 7 matching bases. V was trimmed by 3 bases and J by 5 bases, leaving 16 bases between them. The CDR3 is 15 amino acids. CDR3 sequence (DNA): TGTGCCAGCAGTTTGGGGACTACCACAGGGGAGACCCAGTACTTC. The encoded protein is CASSLGTTTGETQYF.

This chain connects TRBV2 to TRBJ2-3, with D hard to call. V gave up 11 bases and J gave up 2 bases, with 14 bases separating them. Germline V gene lookup returns CDR1 SNHLY and CDR2 FYNNEI. The CDR3 is made up of 13 amino acids. This CDR3 is CASTGRFTDTQYF. The CDR3 coding sequence is TGTGCCTCCACGGGCCGATTCACAGATACGCAGTATTTT.

The chain combines TRBV7-6 with TRBJ2-3; the D call may be TRBD1 or TRBD2 (5 bases each). The V gene lost 1 base and the J gene lost 6 bases, with 14 bases spanning the gap. Germline V gives CDR1 SGHVS, CDR2 FNYEAQ. The CDR3 extends over 15 amino acids. CDR3 DNA: TGTGCCAGCAGCTTAGATGGTGGGGCGGGTGATACGCAGTATTTT. Protein product: CASSLDGGAGDTQYF.

The rearrangement uses TRBV7-2 and TRBJ2-1; D is tentatively TRBD1 or TRBD2 (5 bases each). This CDR3 is built from 14 residues. V lost 4 bases and J 9 bases, leaving 16 bases between the germline ends. Germline values: CDR1 SGHTA, CDR2 FQGNSA. CDR3 DNA sequence: TGTGCCAGCAGCTCTGACACCTTTGGGACTGAGCAGTTCTTC. Its translation: CASSSDTFGTEQFF.

The V call is TRBV28, the J call TRBJ2-3; D ambiguous. CDR1 MDHEN and CDR2 SYDVKM come from the germline V gene. V lost 5 bases and J 14 bases, leaving 14 bases between the germline ends. There are 11 residues in the CDR3. The chain's CDR3 is CASSQRLPTYF. For the CDR3, the DNA is TGTGCCAGCAGTCAAAGACTCCCCACGTATTTT.

The V call is TRBV4-3, the J call TRBJ2-5; the match to TRBD1 covers 7 bases. The V gene end was trimmed by 3 bases and the J gene end by 2 bases; junction bases not matched to a gene: 9. This CDR3 has 16 amino acids. CDR1 and CDR2 (germline): LGHNA, YSLEER. The CDR3 is CASSHAGQESQETQYF. The CDR3, as DNA: TGCGCCAGCAGCCATGCCGGACAGGAATCACAAGAGACCCAGTACTTC.

The chain carries TRBV3-1 and TRBJ2-7; 12 bases map to TRBD2. V dropped 5 bases and J dropped 7; count of bases not matched to a gene: 9. The CDR3 has 15 residues. CDR1 LGHDT and CDR2 YNNKEL come from the germline V gene (reference sequence). CDR3 in DNA: TGTGCCAGCAGCGGTCGACTAGCGGGAGTAGGGGAGCAGTACTTC. Its translation: CASSGRLAGVGEQYF.

DNA of the CDR3: TGCGCCAGCAGCCAAGACGGATACGAGCAGTACTTC. Translating it yields CASSQDGYEQYF. The chain uses TRBV4-3 and TRBJ2-7; D gene ambiguous. V was cut by 0 bases and J by 4 bases, with 4 bases left in between. The CDR3 totals 12 residues. The germline gives CDR1 LGHNA, CDR2 YSLEER.

J is TRBJ2-7 and V is TRBV28; tentatively, D is TRBD1 or TRBD2 (5 bases each). Germline V lookup: CDR1 MDHEN, CDR2 SYDVKM. The CDR3 length is 13 residues. V lost 1 base, J lost 4 bases, and 8 bases lay in between. The DNA of the CDR3 is TGTGCCAGCAGTTTATTGTGGGGGTACGAGCAGTACTTC. Residues: CASSLLWGYEQYF.

The chain combines TRBV11-1 with TRBJ2-5; D ambiguous. Trimming pared 2 bases from V and 1 base from J, leaving 8 bases between. Per germline, CDR1 SGHAT and CDR2 FQDESV (reference sequence). CDR3 length: 14 residues. This CDR3 reads CASSLRSVQETQYF. CDR3 nucleotide sequence: TGTGCCAGCAGCTTACGGAGCGTCCAAGAGACCCAGTACTTC.

This chain joins TRBV30 and TRBJ1-1, with D possibly TRBD1 on 6 matching bases. V lost 2 bases, J lost 4 bases, and 14 bases lay in between. The germline V gene has CDR1 GTSNPN and CDR2 SVGIG (reference sequence). The CDR3 is 14 residues long. CDR3 DNA sequence: TGTGCCTGGAGTTATTTACAGGGATCCACTGAAGCTTTCTTT. It yields the protein CAWSYLQGSTEAFF.

This chain connects TRBV5-6 to TRBJ2-7; D is unresolved. CDR3 length: 14 amino acids. Germline assignment: CDR1 SGHDT and CDR2 YYEEEE. V dropped 0 bases and J dropped 0 bases, with 7 bases sitting between them. DNA for the CDR3: TGTGCCAGCAGCTTGGTCCCAAGCTCCTACGAGCAGTACTTC. Translation gives CASSLVPSSYEQYF.

The gene calls are TRBV20-1 and TRBJ2-7; the D gene is possibly TRBD2 (5 bases). Looked up from germline, CDR1 is DFQATT and CDR2 is SNEGSKA (reference sequence). CDR3 size: 11 residues. V was trimmed by 6 bases and J by 7 bases, leaving 13 bases between them. The CDR3, as DNA: TGCAGTGCCCACCCAACGGGGGAGCAGTACTTC. Amino acid sequence: CSAHPTGEQYF.

This chain links TRBV7-9 with TRBJ2-3; possibly TRBD2 for D (6 bases). V was pared by 2 bases and J by 0 bases, with 18 bases between. Germline-derived CDR1 and CDR2 are SEHNR and FQNEAQ (reference sequence). The CDR3 covers 18 residues. Here the CDR3 DNA reads TGTGCCAGCAGCTTAAACCGCTGGCTAGCGACTAGCACAGATACGCAGTATTTT. It translates to CASSLNRWLATSTDTQYF.

The chain couples TRBV30 to TRBJ1-5; no clear D. CDR3 length: 12 amino acids. The V end lost 5 bases, the J end lost 9 bases, and 14 bases lay between the germline ends. Germline CDR1 and CDR2: GTSNPN and SVGIG (reference sequence). CDR3 coding DNA: TGTGCCTGGGGAGACGCTGGTGGGCCCCAGCATTTT. This codes for CAWGDAGGPQHF.

The chain links TRBV7-2 to TRBJ1-3, with D possibly being TRBD1 (6 bases). Trimming stripped 5 bases from V and 5 bases from J, with 10 bases between. CDR1 SGHTA and CDR2 FQGNSA come from the germline V gene. The CDR3 has 13 residues. CDR3 amino acids: CASSKTGRNTIYF. The DNA for the CDR3 is TGTGCCAGCAGCAAGACAGGAAGAAACACCATATATTTT.

V is TRBV20-1 and J is TRBJ2-1, with 9 bases aligning to TRBD2. The CDR3 runs 17 residues. Germline V gene lookup returns CDR1 DFQATT and CDR2 SNEGSKA (reference sequence). J lost 4 bases, V lost 4 bases, and 14 bases had no gene match. This CDR3 reads CSAIVRGGRAHYNEQFF. Here the CDR3 DNA reads TGCAGTGCTATTGTTAGAGGCGGGAGGGCACATTACAATGAGCAGTTCTTC.

V is TRBV30 and J is TRBJ2-1, with D possibly matching TRBD2 (5 bases). Trimming removed 0 bases from V and 6 bases from J, with 12 bases in between. This CDR3 has 14 amino acids. The germline gives CDR1 GTSNPN, CDR2 SVGIG (reference sequence). The CDR3 sequence is CAWSVSLARNEQFF. CDR3 nucleotides: TGTGCCTGGAGTGTATCCCTAGCACGCAATGAGCAGTTCTTC.

The CDR3 here is CASSFGGPYQETQYF. The CDR3 nucleotides are TGTGCCAGCAGCTTTGGGGGACCGTACCAAGAGACCCAGTACTTC. The chain combines TRBV7-3 with TRBJ2-5; possibly TRBD1 or TRBD2 for D (5 bases each). V lost 3 bases and J 0 bases, leaving 11 bases between the germline ends. The CDR3 sequence is 15 residues long. The germline CDR1 and CDR2 sequences are SGHTA and FQGTGA. Full variable domain (remainder filled in from reference TRBV7-3 and TRBJ2-5): GAGVSQTPSNKVTEKGKYVELRCDPISGHTALYWYRQSLGQGPEFLIYFQGTGAADDSGLPNDRFFAVRPEGSVSTLKIQRTERGDSAVYLCASSFGGPYQETQYFGPGTRLLVL.